Shown below are 7 T cell receptor beta chains from a single sample sequenced in a study of blood T cell repertoires in COVID-19. The assay was immunoSEQ multiplex PCR, and TCRdb's table has in-frame clones only and misses some. The repertoire holds 60,000 to 75,000 clones, with approximately 85% as singletons. The sequenced sample consisted of peripheral blood. These receptors all come from a woman of 80 years or more with active or convalescent COVID-19.

This sequence joins TRBV5-1 and TRBJ2-1; 10 nucleotides line up with TRBD2. V lost 4 bases to trimming and J lost 2 bases; unmatched junction nucleotides: 12. Germline values: CDR1 SGHRS, CDR2 YFSETQ. The CDR3 runs 18 residues. CDR3 sequence (DNA): TGCGCCAGCAGCCCGGGGGGCACTAGCGGGGTTCCCTACAATGAGCAGTTCTTC. Translating gives CASSPGGTSGVPYNEQFF.

The chain is built from TRBV5-4 and TRBJ1-2; D possibly corresponds to TRBD1 (5 bases). Between the trimmed V and J ends, which lost 0 bases and 8 bases, there was a span of 14 bases. This CDR3 is 14 amino acids long. The germline CDR1 and CDR2 sequences are SGHNT and YYREEE (reference sequence). CDR3 nucleotide sequence: TGTGCCAGCAGCTTGGAGGTGGGGCCCCGAGGCTACACCTTC. This codes for CASSLEVGPRGYTF.

V usage is TRBV9 and J usage is TRBJ2-2; 7 bases map to TRBD2. Trimming at V came to 6 bases and at J to 5 bases, leaving 7 bases not matched to a gene. Germline CDR1 is SGDLS and CDR2 is YYNGEE. CDR3 length: 14 residues. The CDR3 reads CASTGTTITGELFF. In DNA form, the CDR3 reads TGTGCCAGCACCGGGACTACTATAACCGGGGAGCTGTTTTTT.

The V gene is TRBV30, the J gene TRBJ1-2, with D unresolved. Trimming shortened V by 2 bases and J by 1 base, and 14 bases separated the two germline ends. CDR3 length: 15 residues. The V gene's germline CDR1 is GTSNPN and CDR2 SVGIG (reference sequence). CDR3 region: CAWSLGQELNYGYTF. CDR3 DNA sequence: TGTGCCTGGAGTCTTGGGCAAGAGCTTAACTATGGCTACACCTTC. The whole variable domain, filled in from reference TRBV30 and TRBJ1-2, reads SQTIHQWPATLVQPVGSPLSLECTVEGTSNPNLYWYRQAAGRGLQLLFYSVGIGQISSEVPQNLSASRPQDRQFILSSKKLLLSDSGFYLCAWSLGQELNYGYTFGSGTRLTVV.

Regarding this clone: Compared with germline, one end of the junction differs, possibly owing to a read error. The CDR3 bases are TGCCCCAGCAGCGGGGGGGACTTACGCGGGGAGCTGTTTTTT. Protein product: CPSSGGDLRGELFF. The chain couples TRBV9 to TRBJ2-2; TRBD2 matches 10 bases. Germline V lookup: CDR1 SGDLS, CDR2 YYNGEE. This CDR3 has 14 amino acids.

The V call is TRBV7-3, the J call TRBJ2-3, with D possibly matching TRBD1 (6 bases). Germline CDR1 and CDR2: SGHTA and FQGTGA. This CDR3 has 13 amino acids. The V end lost 8 bases, the J end lost 6 bases, and 15 bases lay between the germline ends. CDR3 bases: TGTGCCAGCTCCCGAACAGGGACGGATACGCAGTATTTT. It codes for CASSRTGTDTQYF. The full variable domain, in which reference TRBV7-3 and TRBJ2-3 provide the parts outside the CDR3, is GAGVSQTPSNKVTEKGKYVELRCDPISGHTALYWYRQSLGQGPEFLIYFQGTGAADDSGLPNDRFFAVRPEGSVSTLKIQRTERGDSAVYLCASSRTGTDTQYFGPGTRLTVL.

The chain couples TRBV3-1 (or the pseudogene TRBV3-2) to TRBJ2-7; the D gene is possibly TRBD2 (5 bases). This CDR3 is built from 11 residues. The V end lost 10 bases, the J end lost 4 bases, and 11 bases lay between the germline ends. Germline CDR1 reads LGHDT; CDR2 reads YNNKEL (reference sequence). Written as DNA, the CDR3 is TGTGCCACTCTGGGAGTTTACGAGCAGTACTTC. Residues: CATLGVYEQYF.